The 10 T cell receptor beta chains below all came from one sample that was sequenced in a study of T cells in Graves' hyperthyroidism and ophthalmopathy. Amplification of TCR beta CDR3 regions was performed using RNA transcripts as template. In the first-round RT-PCR of the TCR CDR3, the HTBI primer set was used. From the multiplex PCR reads, TCRdb called clonotypes with MiXCR, one entry per CDR3 protein. The sample shows about 640,000 distinct CDR3 sequences, about a fifth of them seen only once. The sample consisted of blood. These receptor sequences come from a man between 25 and 39 years old with Graves' ophthalmopathy.

The rearrangement links TRBV7-9 to TRBJ2-1; 9 nucleotides align to TRBD2. V shed 3 bases and J 4 bases; nucleotides not matched to a gene: 7. Germline V gives CDR1 SEHNR, CDR2 FQNEAQ (reference sequence). The CDR3 totals 16 residues. CDR3 coding DNA: TGTGCCAGCAGCTTGGTGACTAGCGGCGTTTACAATGAGCAGTTCTTC. This codes for CASSLVTSGVYNEQFF.

Concerning this clonotype itself: An end of the junction differs from the germline gene, which may be a read error. In DNA, the CDR3 is TGCAGCGTTGAAGAGGATCAGGGCGAAAAGGACTTC. It is translated as CSVEEDQGEKDF. The chain links TRBV29-1 to TRBJ2-5; a possible D gene is TRBD1 (5 bases). The CDR3 covers 12 residues. Germline V gives CDR1 SQVTM, CDR2 ANQGSEA.

Points on this clonotype: A much larger clone is a single base away; this may be a read error. The chain employs TRBV5-1 and TRBJ1-2; tentatively, D is TRBD1 (6 bases). This CDR3 comprises 15 residues. Deletions cut 0 bases from V and 3 bases from J, with 12 bases between. Germline V lookup: CDR1 SGHRS, CDR2 YFSETQ. The CDR3 nucleotides are TGCGCCAGCAGCTTGGAGACGGGGGCTGACTATGGCTACACCTTC. Protein sequence: CASSLETGADYGYTF. The full variable domain, with the rest looked up from reference TRBV5-1 and TRBJ1-2, is KAGVTQTPRYLIKTRGQQVTLSCSPISGHRSVSWYQQTPGQGLQFLFEYFSETQRNKGNFPGRFSGRQFSNSRSEMNVSTLELGDSALYLCASSLETGADYGYTFGSGTRLTVV.

The chain combines TRBV4-1 with TRBJ2-7; D may correspond to TRBD1 or TRBD2 (5 bases each). This CDR3 contains 13 residues. The germline gives CDR1 MGHRA, CDR2 YSYEKL. With 8 bases removed from V and 0 bases from J, the gap between germline ends came to 11 bases. CDR3 nucleotides: TGCGCCAGCGGGACCGGGGACTCCTACGAGCAGTACTTC. Residues: CASGTGDSYEQYF.

This clonotype was seen a few times. The chain uses TRBV14 and TRBJ2-3; D gene unclear. This CDR3 is built from 13 residues. V lost 1 base and J lost 4, with 6 bases in between. CDR1 SGHDN and CDR2 FVKESK come from the germline V gene. As DNA, the CDR3 is TGTGCCAGCAGCCAAGTTCAATCAGATACGCAGTATTTT. It is translated as CASSQVQSDTQYF.

Regarding this clonotype: A much larger clone lies a single base off, so this may be a read error. The chain is built from TRBV6-9 and TRBJ2-3; TRBD2 aligns across 8 bases. V was pared by 3 bases and J by 3 bases, with 11 bases of the junction left unmatched. The germline CDR1 and CDR2 sequences are MNHGY and SVAAGI. This CDR3 comprises 17 residues. The DNA of the CDR3 is TGTGCCAGCAGTTACGGCTACACAGCGGGAGCGACAGATACGCAGTATTTT. It specifies CASSYGYTAGATDTQYF.

This clonotype turned up a few times. This chain links TRBV12-5 with TRBJ2-7, with 13 positions matching TRBD2. In germline, CDR1 is LGHNT, CDR2 FRNRAP. With V trimmed by 8 bases and J by 2 bases, 15 bases remained unmatched. The CDR3 length is 18 residues. In DNA form, the CDR3 reads TGTGCTAGTTCCCTTAACCCGGGACTAGCGGGATTAGCCTACGAGCAGTACTTC. Amino acids: CASSLNPGLAGLAYEQYF.

This chain joins TRBV7-9 and TRBJ1-2; weak D call: TRBD1 (5 bases). Germline V gene lookup returns CDR1 SEHNR and CDR2 FQNEAQ (reference sequence). The V gene lost 3 bases and the J gene lost 4 bases, with 9 bases spanning the gap. This CDR3 spans 13 amino acids. CDR3 loop: CASSFGGSYGYTF. The DNA of the CDR3 is TGTGCCAGCAGCTTCGGGGGATCCTATGGCTACACCTTC.

This clonotype was found a few times. V usage is TRBV11-3 and J usage is TRBJ2-2; TRBD1 might be the D (6 bases). The V gene lost 1 base and the J gene lost 0 bases, with 9 bases spanning the gap. The CDR3 runs 16 residues. Germline loops: CDR1 SGHNT, CDR2 YENEEA. The CDR3 is CASSLARGSNTGELFF. The CDR3 nucleotides read TGTGCCAGCAGCTTAGCCAGGGGCTCGAACACCGGGGAGCTGTTTTTT.

This clonotype was recorded a few times. This chain links TRBV11-2 with TRBJ2-6; 7 bases are shared with TRBD1. CDR1 is SGHAT, CDR2 FQNNGV, per germline. J gave up 0 bases and V 5 bases, and 4 bases lay outside the gene matches. The CDR3 is made up of 16 amino acids. DNA for the CDR3: TGTGCCAGCAGCAGCCCAGGGGGCTCTGGGGCCAACGTCCTGACTTTC. This codes for CASSSPGGSGANVLTF. The variable domain in full, completed from reference TRBV11-2 and TRBJ2-6, reads EAGVAQSPRYKIIEKRQSVAFWCNPISGHATLYWYQQILGQGPKLLIQFQNNGVVDDSQLPKDRFSAERLKGVDSTLKIQPAKLEDSAVYLCASSSPGGSGANVLTFGAGSRLTVL.